Each of the 21 T cell receptor beta chains below was sequenced from the same sample in a study of blood T cell repertoires in COVID-19. Using immunoSEQ multiplex PCR, the repertoire was profiled, and TCRdb retains in-frame clones only, with some absent. This table has approximately 100,000 clones, 85% appearing once. Sequencing was carried out using peripheral blood. The receptors come from a man aged 80 or over with acute or convalescent COVID-19.

V usage is TRBV9 and J usage is TRBJ2-3; possible D gene TRBD2, 5 bases. V was trimmed by 5 bases and J by 4 bases, leaving 20 bases between them. There are 16 residues in the CDR3. The germline gives CDR1 SGDLS, CDR2 YYNGEE. CDR3 sequence: CASSVDEGAGADTQYF. For the CDR3, the DNA is TGTGCCAGCAGTGTTGACGAGGGAGCCGGAGCAGATACGCAGTATTTT.

This clone was seen only a few times. The genes are TRBV7-3 and TRBJ1-5, with no clear D. CDR1 and CDR2 (germline): SGHTA, FQGTGA. The V end was cut by 2 bases, the J end by 0 bases, with 17 bases between. The CDR3 is 18 amino acids. The CDR3 nucleotides are TGTGCCAGCAGCTTATCGGCCGGAGAGTTTTATAGCAATCAGCCCCAGCATTTT. The encoded protein is CASSLSAGEFYSNQPQHF.

This chain joins TRBV9 and TRBJ2-1, with TRBD2 matching 13 bases. V lost 0 bases and J lost 13; bases outside the gene matches: 7. Looked up from germline, CDR1 is SGDLS and CDR2 is YYNGEE. The CDR3 runs to 15 residues. CDR3 residues: CASSVARTSGSPQFF. In DNA, the CDR3 is TGTGCCAGCAGCGTAGCGCGGACTAGCGGGAGCCCCCAGTTCTTC.

This chain links TRBV19 with TRBJ1-1, with D possibly matching TRBD1 (6 bases). The CDR3 is made up of 13 amino acids. V dropped 6 bases and J dropped 1 base, with 9 bases sitting between them. Germline V lookup: CDR1 LNHDA, CDR2 SQIVND (reference sequence). The CDR3 reads CASRQGTNTEAFF. CDR3 bases: TGTGCCAGTAGACAGGGTACGAACACTGAAGCTTTCTTT.

This chain uses TRBV27 with TRBJ2-7; tentatively, D is TRBD1 (5 bases). V was pared by 3 bases and J by 2 bases, with 17 bases between. The CDR3 sequence is 16 residues long. Germline V gives CDR1 MNHEY, CDR2 SMNVEV (reference sequence). The DNA of the CDR3 is TGTGCCAGCAGTTTTTCCAGGGCCCTGGCGCCCTACGAGCAGTACTTC. As protein: CASSFSRALAPYEQYF.

This sequence joins TRBV15 and TRBJ2-1; D may be TRBD2 (5 bases). The length of the CDR3 is 16 residues. V was cut by 0 bases and J by 8 bases, with 17 bases left in between. The germline CDR1 and CDR2 sequences are LNHNV and YYDKDF (reference sequence). CDR3 protein: CATSRDLPFSGDEQFF. For the CDR3, the DNA is TGTGCCACCAGCAGAGATTTGCCTTTCTCCGGGGATGAGCAGTTCTTC.

V and J are TRBV24-1 and TRBJ2-1; 13 bases match TRBD2. Germline V gene lookup returns CDR1 KGHDR and CDR2 SFDVKD. CDR3 size: 17 residues. V dropped 5 bases and J dropped 4; count of bases not matched to a gene: 7. Written as DNA, the CDR3 is TGTGCCACCAGTGGCCCACTAGCGGGAGGGAAATACAATGAGCAGTTCTTC. Residues: CATSGPLAGGKYNEQFF.

The V and J genes are TRBV6-1 and TRBJ2-5; 7 nucleotides line up with TRBD2. Germline CDR1 reads MNHNS; CDR2 reads SASEGT. Trimming took 6 bases from V and 2 from J; bases not matched to a gene: 21. The CDR3 loop spans 19 amino acids. CDR3 coding DNA: TGTGCCAGCAGCGAAAGGGTGACTAGCTGGGCCAGGGTGCAAGAGACCCAGTACTTC. Translated, it gives CASSERVTSWARVQETQYF.

The chain joins TRBV4-1 to TRBJ2-1, with 8 bases matching TRBD2. Germline V gene sequence: CDR1 MGHRA, CDR2 YSYEKL. The CDR3 sequence is 17 residues long. Germline trimming cut 0 bases from V and 1 base from J; bases unmatched to any gene: 5. Here the CDR3 DNA reads TGCGCCAGCAGCCAAGACGTCGGGAGGGGATCCTACAATGAGCAGTTCTTC. This codes for CASSQDVGRGSYNEQFF.

The chain has TRBV2 and TRBJ1-5; TRBD1 agrees at 7 bases. V trimming: 6 bases; J trimming: 3 bases; junction bases outside the gene matches: 8. CDR1 SNHLY and CDR2 FYNNEI come from the germline V gene. The CDR3 is 15 amino acids. CDR3 nucleotides: TGTGCCAGCAGAGTTCAGGGGGGAATCAATCAGCCCCAGCATTTT. It is translated as CASRVQGGINQPQHF.

The J gene is TRBJ2-3, the V gene TRBV28; 9 positions match TRBD1. The germline V gene encodes CDR1 MDHEN and CDR2 SYDVKM. The CDR3 covers 16 residues. J lost 4 bases, V lost 5 bases, and 10 bases had no gene match. The CDR3: CASSNPGQGSSDTQYF. CDR3 nucleotides: TGTGCCAGCAGTAATCCGGGACAGGGAAGTTCAGATACGCAGTATTTT.

This sequence joins TRBV28 and TRBJ2-3; TRBD2 matches 9 bases. Germline V gene sequence: CDR1 MDHEN, CDR2 SYDVKM. The CDR3 totals 20 residues. V was pared by 6 bases and J by 2 bases, with 21 bases of the junction left unmatched. The CDR3 region is CASRTTAPQGLAHYTDTQYF. In nucleotides, the CDR3 is TGTGCCAGCAGGACCACCGCACCCCAGGGACTAGCACATTACACAGATACGCAGTATTTT.

The chain joins TRBV15 to TRBJ1-4; D possibly corresponds to TRBD1 (5 bases). Deletions cut 5 bases from V and 8 bases from J, with 21 bases between. CDR1 is LNHNV and CDR2 is YYDKDF in the germline V gene (reference sequence). This CDR3 region has 16 residues. This CDR3 is CATSPDGFQGREKLFF. The CDR3 nucleotides are TGTGCCACCAGCCCTGACGGGTTCCAGGGCAGGGAAAAACTGTTTTTT.

The CDR3: CASSQGGGSYEQYF. DNA of the CDR3: TGTGCCAGCAGCCAAGGGGGGGGCTCCTACGAGCAGTACTTC. The chain carries TRBV3-1 (or the pseudogene TRBV3-2) and TRBJ2-7, with TRBD2 matching 7 bases. With V trimmed by 1 base and J by 0 bases, 0 bases remained unmatched. The CDR3 sequence is 14 residues long. Germline V gene lookup returns CDR1 LGHDT and CDR2 YNNKEL (reference sequence).

This chain links TRBV5-5 with TRBJ2-7; 11 nucleotides match TRBD1. The ends lost 1 base at V and 6 bases at J; junction bases unmatched: 3. Looked up from germline, CDR1 is SGHKS and CDR2 is YYEKEE (reference sequence). The CDR3 is 14 residues long. The CDR3 loop reads CASSLSGTGGEQYF. DNA of the CDR3: TGTGCCAGCAGCTTGTCCGGGACAGGGGGCGAGCAGTACTTC.

This rearrangement joins TRBV5-1 to TRBJ2-3; 11 nucleotides line up with TRBD2. Trimming at V came to 0 bases and at J to 0 bases, leaving 6 bases not matched to a gene. The CDR3 is 18 amino acids. CDR1 and CDR2 from the germline V gene are SGHRS and YFSETQ. The CDR3 nucleotides read TGCGCCAGCAGCTTGGTGGGGACTAGCGGAACTAGCACAGATACGCAGTATTTT. Encoded protein: CASSLVGTSGTSTDTQYF. Full variable domain (outside the CDR3, taken from reference TRBV5-1 and TRBJ2-3): KAGVTQTPRYLIKTRGQQVTLSCSPISGHRSVSWYQQTPGQGLQFLFEYFSETQRNKGNFPGRFSGRQFSNSRSEMNVSTLELGDSALYLCASSLVGTSGTSTDTQYFGPGTRLTVL.

The chain couples TRBV30 to TRBJ1-1; no definite D call. The CDR3 loop spans 12 amino acids. The V gene lost 1 base and the J gene lost 1 base, with 4 bases spanning the gap. CDR1 is GTSNPN and CDR2 is SVGIG in the germline V gene (reference sequence). CDR3 loop: CAWSGGNTEAFF. The CDR3 DNA follows: TGTGCCTGGAGTGGAGGGAACACTGAAGCTTTCTTT.

The chain uses TRBV6-9 and TRBJ2-7; 7 bases agree with TRBD1. From germline, CDR1 is MNHGY and CDR2 SVAAGI. The CDR3 has 15 residues. V trimming: 6 bases; J trimming: 3 bases; junction bases outside the gene matches: 11. As DNA, the CDR3 is TGTGCCAGCAGCCAAATTGAGACAGGGCGCTACGAGCAGTACTTC. It yields the protein CASSQIETGRYEQYF.

The V call is TRBV5-1, the J call TRBJ1-2; 7 bases fit TRBD1. Germline V lookup: CDR1 SGHRS, CDR2 YFSETQ. Germline trimming cut 4 bases from V and 5 bases from J; bases unmatched to any gene: 20. There are 18 residues in the CDR3. The chain's CDR3 is CASSATTGDVRVGYGYTF. As DNA, the CDR3 is TGCGCCAGCAGCGCGACCACAGGGGACGTTCGGGTTGGTTATGGCTACACCTTC.

J is TRBJ1-2 and V is TRBV7-2; D is perhaps TRBD1 (5 bases). The CDR3 spans 14 residues. CDR1 SGHTA and CDR2 FQGNSA come from the germline V gene. Deletions cut 4 bases from V and 7 bases from J, with 16 bases between. The DNA for the CDR3 is TGTGCCAGCAGCTCGCGGGGGGACCCGACTGGCTACACCTTC. Residues: CASSSRGDPTGYTF.

The chain couples TRBV29-1 to TRBJ2-1; TRBD1 matches at 11 bases. Germline V lookup: CDR1 SQVTM, CDR2 ANQGSEA. V shed 7 bases, J shed 6 bases, and the junction held 5 bases outside the gene matches. This CDR3 is 13 amino acids long. The DNA for the CDR3 is TGCAGCGCTGGACAGGGGGCTTTCAATGAGCAGTTCTTC. Amino acids: CSAGQGAFNEQFF.